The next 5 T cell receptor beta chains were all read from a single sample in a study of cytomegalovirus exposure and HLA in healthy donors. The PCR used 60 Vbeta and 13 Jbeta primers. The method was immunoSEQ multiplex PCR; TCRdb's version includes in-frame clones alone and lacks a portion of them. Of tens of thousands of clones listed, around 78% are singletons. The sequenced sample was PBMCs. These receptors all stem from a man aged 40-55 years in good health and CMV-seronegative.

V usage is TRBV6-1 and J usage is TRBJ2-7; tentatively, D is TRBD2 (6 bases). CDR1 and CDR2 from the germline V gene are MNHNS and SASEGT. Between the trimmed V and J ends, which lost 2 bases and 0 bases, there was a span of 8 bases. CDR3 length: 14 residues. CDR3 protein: CASSEFGSSYEQYF. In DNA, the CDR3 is TGTGCCAGCAGTGAATTCGGGAGCTCCTACGAGCAGTACTTC.

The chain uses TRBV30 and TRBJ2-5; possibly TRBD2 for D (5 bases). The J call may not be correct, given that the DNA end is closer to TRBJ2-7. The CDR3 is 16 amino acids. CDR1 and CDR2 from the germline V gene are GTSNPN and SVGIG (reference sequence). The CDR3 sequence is CAWSVPGISFTYEQYF. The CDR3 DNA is TGTGCCTGGAGTGTACCGGGGATTAGCTTCACCTACGAGCAGTACTTC.

Written as DNA, the CDR3 is TGCAGCGTTGGACACACGGCGACCTACGAGCAGTACTTC. It encodes CSVGHTATYEQYF. The rearrangement joins TRBV29-1 to TRBJ2-7; D gene ambiguous. The CDR3 totals 13 residues. Trimming took 4 bases from V and 2 from J, leaving 12 bases between them. Germline CDR1 and CDR2: SQVTM and ANQGSEA.

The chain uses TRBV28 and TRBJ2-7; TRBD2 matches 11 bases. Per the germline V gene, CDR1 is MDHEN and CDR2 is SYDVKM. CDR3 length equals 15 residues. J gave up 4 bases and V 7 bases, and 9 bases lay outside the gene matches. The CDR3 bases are TGTGCCAGCAACCTACATACTAGCGGGAGTTACGAGCAGTACTTC. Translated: CASNLHTSGSYEQYF.

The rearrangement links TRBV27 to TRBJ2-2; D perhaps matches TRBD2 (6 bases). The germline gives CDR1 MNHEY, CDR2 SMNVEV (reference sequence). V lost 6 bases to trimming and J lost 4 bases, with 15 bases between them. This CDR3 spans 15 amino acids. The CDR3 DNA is TGTGCCAGCAGCCGGGACTCAATGGGCACCGGGGAGCTGTTTTTT. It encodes CASSRDSMGTGELFF.